This T cell receptor (beta chain) comes out of a study of shared clonotypes between healthy human individuals. Overall study findings and caveats: Non-shared clonotypes were found to have lower generation probabilities than the clonotypes that were shared by all four of the sorted-subset donors. The genetic and exposure-history diversity represented was limited by few donors.

On this clone itself: The antigen is not known.

In replicate PCRs of sorted subsets, approximately 210 ng DNA, 29,000 or so T cell genomes, was used. Measured with immunoSEQ multiplex PCR; TCRdb has only the in-frame clones, and not every one. The profile shows over a million clones, approximately 96% of them singletons. Trimming removed 7 bases from V and 4 bases from J; junction bases left unmatched: 15. The CDR3 length is 17 residues. CDR1 MGHDK and CDR2 SYGVNS come from the germline V gene. The sample taken for sequencing was naive CD4+ T cells sorted from blood. Subset reported: CD45RA+ positively selected. The receptor was derived from a man in his thirties or forties in good health. The V and J genes are TRBV25-1 and TRBJ2-3; TRBD1 matches at 9 bases. The CDR3 protein is CASTPRVTGGEADTQYF. The CDR3 DNA follows: TGTGCCAGCACGCCCAGGGTTACAGGGGGCGAGGCAGATACGCAGTATTTT.